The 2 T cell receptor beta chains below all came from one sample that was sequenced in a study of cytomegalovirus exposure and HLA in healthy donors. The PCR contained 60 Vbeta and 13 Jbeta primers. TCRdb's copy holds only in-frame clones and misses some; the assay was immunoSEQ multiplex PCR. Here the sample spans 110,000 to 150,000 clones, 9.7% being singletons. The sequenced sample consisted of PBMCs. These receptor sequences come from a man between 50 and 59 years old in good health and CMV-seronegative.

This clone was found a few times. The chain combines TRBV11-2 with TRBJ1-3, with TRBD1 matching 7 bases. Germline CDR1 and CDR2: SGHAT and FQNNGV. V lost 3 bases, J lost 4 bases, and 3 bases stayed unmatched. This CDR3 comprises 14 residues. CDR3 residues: CASSFDRVGNTIYF. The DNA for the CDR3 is TGTGCCAGCAGCTTCGACAGGGTGGGAAACACCATATATTTT. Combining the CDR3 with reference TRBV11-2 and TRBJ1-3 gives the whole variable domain EAGVAQSPRYKIIEKRQSVAFWCNPISGHATLYWYQQILGQGPKLLIQFQNNGVVDDSQLPKDRFSAERLKGVDSTLKIQPAKLEDSAVYLCASSFDRVGNTIYFGEGSWLTVV.

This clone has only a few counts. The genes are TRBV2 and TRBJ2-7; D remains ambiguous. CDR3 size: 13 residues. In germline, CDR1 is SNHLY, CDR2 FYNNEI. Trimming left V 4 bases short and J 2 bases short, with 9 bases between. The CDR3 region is CASSADGAYEQYF. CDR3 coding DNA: TGTGCCAGCAGTGCCGACGGAGCCTACGAGCAGTACTTC.